The source of this TCR beta chain is a study of blood T cells in healthy people across ages. About this clonotype: Its antigen is not known.

A second 7 to 11 cycle PCR used barcoded and J-beta primers. A single record per CDR3 protein comes from TCRdb applying MiXCR to the 5' RACE reads. This repertoire shows some 1,800,000 distinct CDR3 sequences, about two fifths found once; its top ten account for around 23%. Roughly 10 milliliters of peripheral blood were drawn from each donor. Germline-derived CDR1 and CDR2 are SGHRS and YFSETQ. CDR3 size: 15 residues. V lost 4 bases to trimming and J lost 0 bases, with 10 bases between them. General study findings and limits: It was held that diversity estimates obtained from one million T cells represented underestimates. Naive T cell percentage and TCR beta diversity correlated strongly. The lack of PBMC sorting stopped any conclusive naive versus antigen-experienced comparison.

This receptor was identified in a human donor in good health. Material for sequencing was blood. The chain carries TRBV5-1 and TRBJ2-2; D is undetermined. CDR3: CASSQTYTNTGELFF. The DNA of the CDR3 is TGCGCCAGCAGCCAGACATACACGAACACCGGGGAGCTGTTTTTT.